The following is a TCR beta chain sequence with its context. The CDR3 consists of 15 residues. Trimming cost V 5 bases and J 1 base; bases outside gene matches: 6. Germline V gene data show CDR1 as MNHEY and CDR2 as SMNVEV (reference sequence). Clones were read by immunoSEQ multiplex PCR, and TCRdb kept only the in-frame ones, dropping some. The table records tens of thousands of clones, 90% of them present only once. This specimen belongs to a study of T cell changes during pregnancy in multiple sclerosis. The starting material was peripheral blood, obtained after pregnancy. This TCR was recovered from a female donor in good health, enrolled as a control in a pregnancy study. The gene calls are TRBV27 and TRBJ1-1; 8 bases are a match to TRBD1. The CDR3 region is CASSRQGFGNTEAFF. CDR3 nucleotides: TGTGCCAGCAGTCGACAGGGGTTCGGGAACACTGAAGCTTTCTTT.